This is a list of T cell receptor beta chains from one sample in a study of CD8+ T cells in alopecia areata. The repertoire was sequenced with immunoSEQ multiplex PCR; TCRdb's copy has only in-frame clones and lacks some. The sample holds roughly 150,000 clones, 50% to 65% seen once. The material sequenced was CD8+ T cells sorted from blood, taken at week 4, from a patient treated with tofacitinib. These TCRs come from a human donor with alopecia areata. Each CDR3 is given with its conserved first and last residue. Each record gives: V gene, CDR3 protein.

v_call: TRBV5-1
cdr3_aa: CASRLMNTEAFF

v_call: TRBV6-5
cdr3_aa: CASRPQGNYGYTF

v_call: TRBV4-1
cdr3_aa: CASSQEGAGGRSRQFF

v_call: TRBV7-9
cdr3_aa: CASSFSGAGEQFF

v_call: TRBV4-3
cdr3_aa: CASSHLRDSTHEQYF

v_call: TRBV7-9
cdr3_aa: CASSSREGPQETQYF

v_call: TRBV14
cdr3_aa: CASSPHPADTQYF

v_call: TRBV6-6
cdr3_aa: CASHTVEYNEQFF

v_call: TRBV30
cdr3_aa: CAWSGEGNEQYF

v_call: TRBV30
cdr3_aa: CAWSWTGGYEKLFF

v_call: TRBV5-1
cdr3_aa: CASSSRTGETQYF

v_call: TRBV4-1
cdr3_aa: CASSQEGTGKSYEQFF

v_call: TRBV27
cdr3_aa: CASSRTPRTEAFF

v_call: TRBV11-2
cdr3_aa: CASSLETNTEAFF

v_call: TRBV29-1
cdr3_aa: CSVEQETAPQETQYF

v_call: TRBV29-1
cdr3_aa: CSGSNTEAFF

v_call: TRBV11-2
cdr3_aa: CASSLIGRWSGELFF